This T cell receptor (beta chain) was captured by sequencing in a study of T cell responses to AZD1222 COVID-19 vaccine. Libraries were prepared by immunoSEQ multiplex PCR; TCRdb keeps only in-frame clonotypes and omits some of them. Altogether around 94,000 clones are present, around 85% being singletons, with the ten largest covering 4.5%. V dropped 2 bases and J dropped 4 bases, with 14 bases sitting between them. Germline CDR1 GTSNPN, CDR2 SVGIG (reference sequence). CDR3 length equals 14 residues. The genes are TRBV30 and TRBJ1-2; a possible D gene is TRBD1 (6 bases). The material was peripheral blood, obtained 28 days after the second AZD1222 dose. This receptor was identified in an adult who received the AZD1222 COVID-19 vaccine. The CDR3 coding sequence is TGTGCCTGGAGTACCCCCGGACAGCTCTATGGCTACACCTTC. Its protein product is CAWSTPGQLYGYTF.